This entry lists 10 T cell receptor beta chains sequenced from one sample in a study of blood T cell repertoires in COVID-19. Method: immunoSEQ multiplex PCR; TCRdb's copy keeps in-frame clones and lacks some. The sample carries over 450,000 clones, 85% to 90% recorded once. The sequencing input was peripheral blood. Receptors were obtained from a woman aged 45-59 years with COVID-19, enrolled during active disease.

The genes are TRBV2 and TRBJ2-3, with no clear D. The CDR3 sequence is 14 residues long. Trimming removed 5 bases at V and 0 bases at J, with 9 bases between. Germline lookup yields CDR1 SNHLY and CDR2 FYNNEI. CDR3 DNA: TGTGCCAGCAGTCCCAACTATAGCACAGATACGCAGTATTTT. Translating gives CASSPNYSTDTQYF. Filled out from reference TRBV2 and TRBJ2-3, the complete variable domain reads EPEVTQTPSHQVTQMGQEVILRCVPISNHLYFYWYRQILGQKVEFLVSFYNNEISEKSEIFDDQFSVERPDGSNFTLKIRSTKLEDSAMYFCASSPNYSTDTQYFGPGTRLTVL.

The chain employs TRBV6-5 and TRBJ2-7; D unresolved. CDR3 size: 13 residues. Trimming pared 6 bases from V and 5 bases from J, leaving 14 bases between. Germline assignment: CDR1 MNHEY and CDR2 SVGAGI. The CDR3 loop is CASSAPVPDEQYF. The CDR3, as DNA: TGTGCCAGCAGCGCTCCGGTACCGGACGAGCAGTACTTC.

The table lists this clone with a count of one. The chain links TRBV2 to TRBJ1-5; D call uncertain. Germline CDR1 reads SNHLY; CDR2 reads FYNNEI. The CDR3 contains 14 residues. Trimming took off 6 bases at V and 5 bases at J, with 14 bases between the two ends. The CDR3: CASRVSAVDQPQHF. In nucleotides, the CDR3 is TGTGCCAGCAGGGTTAGTGCCGTTGATCAGCCCCAGCATTTT.

This clone was seen only a few times. The chain joins TRBV30 to TRBJ1-5; the match to TRBD1 covers 8 bases. Germline V gives CDR1 GTSNPN, CDR2 SVGIG (reference sequence). The CDR3 is made up of 14 amino acids. With V trimmed by 0 bases and J by 10 bases, 8 bases remained unmatched. The CDR3 sequence: CAWSVLQTGGPQHF. DNA for the CDR3: TGTGCCTGGAGTGTACTTCAAACAGGGGGACCCCAGCATTTT.

This chain links TRBV5-1 with TRBJ1-2; 7 bases fit TRBD1. J was trimmed by 7 bases and V by 1 base; bases with no gene match: 10. This CDR3 region has 15 residues. CDR1 is SGHRS and CDR2 is YFSETQ in the germline V gene. The CDR3 loop is CASSLSGAGGVGYTF. In nucleotides, the CDR3 is TGCGCCAGCAGCTTGTCGGGAGCAGGGGGAGTTGGCTACACCTTC.

This rearrangement joins TRBV7-9 to TRBJ1-6; 7 nucleotides agree with TRBD1. Germline loops: CDR1 SEHNR, CDR2 FQNEAQ (reference sequence). With V trimmed by 3 bases and J by 5 bases, 7 bases remained unmatched. The CDR3 totals 16 residues. CDR3 coding DNA: TGTGCCAGCAGCTTGCAACCCACAGGGGATAATTCACCCCTCCACTTT. This sequence encodes CASSLQPTGDNSPLHF.

The chain combines TRBV11-1 with TRBJ1-1; 7 nucleotides align to TRBD1. Germline lookup yields CDR1 SGHAT and CDR2 FQDESV (reference sequence). The J segment lost 0 bases and the V segment lost 6 bases, leaving 10 bases of the junction unmatched. The CDR3 extends over 16 amino acids. As DNA, the CDR3 is TGTGCCAGCAGGTTCGGGACAGCAAACCTGAACACTGAAGCTTTCTTT. Its translation: CASRFGTANLNTEAFF. The full variable domain, in which reference TRBV11-1 and TRBJ1-1 provide the parts outside the CDR3, is EAEVAQSPRYKITEKSQAVAFWCDPISGHATLYWYRQILGQGPELLVQFQDESVVDDSQLPKDRFSAERLKGVDSTLKIQPAELGDSAMYLCASRFGTANLNTEAFFGQGTRLTVV.

The rearrangement links TRBV27 to TRBJ2-2, with D possibly TRBD2 on 6 matching bases. With 4 bases removed from V and 7 bases from J, the gap between germline ends came to 16 bases. The CDR3 runs 15 residues. CDR1 and CDR2 (germline): MNHEY, SMNVEV (reference sequence). As DNA, the CDR3 is TGTGCCAGCAGTTCCCGGGATTACGGGAGCGGGGAGCTGTTTTTT. Translated: CASSSRDYGSGELFF.

DNA of the CDR3: TGTGCCAGCAGCTTAGGACAGGGGACTCAGCCCCAGCATTTT. Its translation: CASSLGQGTQPQHF. The chain links TRBV5-6 to TRBJ1-5, with TRBD1 matching 9 bases. The V gene's germline CDR1 is SGHDT and CDR2 YYEEEE. This CDR3 region has 14 residues. The ends lost 2 bases at V and 6 bases at J; junction bases unmatched: 3. Full variable domain (remainder filled in from reference TRBV5-6 and TRBJ1-5): DAGVTQSPTHLIKTRGQQVTLRCSPKSGHDTVSWYQQALGQGPQFIFQYYEEEERQRGNFPDRFSGHQFPNYSSELNVNALLLGDSALYLCASSLGQGTQPQHFGDGTRLSIL.

The chain recombines TRBV28 with TRBJ1-2, with D uncertain. Trimming removed 5 bases at V and 1 base at J, with 5 bases between. This CDR3 is 12 amino acids long. The germline V gene encodes CDR1 MDHEN and CDR2 SYDVKM. The CDR3 nucleotides are TGTGCCAGCAGTCCAGTTAACTATGGCTACACCTTC. Its protein product is CASSPVNYGYTF.